This TCR beta chain was captured in a study of cytomegalovirus exposure and HLA in healthy donors. In the study overall: For the roughly 400 genotyped donors, roughly 81% fell within the Caucasian-associated ancestry cluster.

In regard to this clone: Its matching antigen is unknown.

Primers included in the PCR were 60 Vbeta and 13 Jbeta primers. Sequencing used immunoSEQ multiplex PCR; TCRdb keeps in-frame clones, though not all of them. The data show a few hundred thousand clones, over 85% seen once. Regarding the study as a whole: Being indistinguishable, some V segments were excluded, TRBV6-2 and TRBV6-3 among them. Overall, roughly 150 TCR beta chains were annotated as cytomegalovirus-associated.

Germline V lookup: CDR1 MGHRA, CDR2 YSYEKL. V lost 0 bases and J lost 1, with 14 bases in between. This CDR3 region has 17 residues. Sample: PBMCs. The genes are TRBV4-1 and TRBJ2-3; no reliable D call. The receptor comes from a woman under 30 in good health and CMV-seronegative. The CDR3 sequence is CASSQDPSARGTDTQYF. Here the CDR3 DNA reads TGCGCCAGCAGCCAAGATCCCTCGGCACGGGGCACAGATACGCAGTATTTT.